This T cell receptor (beta chain) was sequenced for a study of T cell responses to AZD1222 COVID-19 vaccine. CDR3 length: 16 residues. Germline CDR1 reads MDHEN; CDR2 reads SYDVKM. V trimming: 5 bases; J trimming: 4 bases; junction bases outside the gene matches: 4. The repertoire was sequenced with immunoSEQ multiplex PCR; TCRdb's copy has only in-frame clones and lacks some. The profile shows more than 100,000 clones, roughly 87% of them singletons. Concerning this clone itself: The antigen remains undetermined.

Overall study results and limits: There were vaccine-associated CD4 TCRs across spike, dominant at 160-218 and 743-854. Sampling captured repertoires only after the peak T cell response. Spike-specific TCRs gained breadth and depth after people received two AZD1222 doses.

Sequencing was performed on peripheral blood, taken on day 0 of AZD1222 vaccination. This clonotype was obtained from an adult in good health. The gene calls are TRBV28 and TRBJ1-6; 11 nucleotides line up with TRBD1. In DNA form, the CDR3 reads TGTGCCAGCAGTCCCGGGACAGGGGGATATAATTCACCCCTCCACTTT. Translated: CASSPGTGGYNSPLHF. The full variable domain, its missing parts supplied by reference TRBV28 and TRBJ1-6, is DVKVTQSSRYLVKRTGEKVFLECVQDMDHENMFWYRQDPGLGLRLIYFSYDVKMKEKGDIPEGYSVSREKKERFSLILESASTNQTSMYLCASSPGTGGYNSPLHFGNGTRLTVT.